The 27 T cell receptor beta chains reported below all come from one sample, sequenced in a study of blood T cell repertoires in COVID-19. Libraries were prepared by immunoSEQ multiplex PCR; TCRdb keeps only in-frame clonotypes and omits some of them. The top ten hold 9.7% of the sample, which has under 250,000 clones, around 83% seen once. Specimen: peripheral blood. These receptors all come from a man aged 45-65 years with active or convalescent COVID-19.

The chain recombines TRBV5-1 with TRBJ2-1; 7 bases agree with TRBD2. The CDR3 contains 15 residues. J was trimmed by 5 bases and V by 1 base; bases with no gene match: 6. The V gene's germline CDR1 is SGHRS and CDR2 YFSETQ. The CDR3 here is CASSLMPGTNNEQFF. For the CDR3, the DNA is TGCGCCAGCAGCTTGATGCCCGGGACTAACAATGAGCAGTTCTTC.

The rearrangement uses TRBV3-1 (or the pseudogene TRBV3-2) and TRBJ1-2; a possible D gene is TRBD1 (5 bases). CDR1 is LGHDT, CDR2 YNNKEL, per germline (reference sequence). The length of the CDR3 is 15 residues. V was trimmed by 0 bases and J by 11 bases, leaving 19 bases between them. The CDR3 loop is CASSQEHSAFRGYTF. The CDR3, as DNA: TGTGCCAGCAGCCAAGAGCACAGTGCTTTCCGGGGGTACACCTTC.

The genes are TRBV6-5 and TRBJ2-7; TRBD1 matches at 9 bases. Germline CDR1 is MNHEY and CDR2 is SVGAGI. The CDR3 loop spans 15 amino acids. Losses at the gene ends were 6 bases for V and 2 bases for J; bases not matched to a gene: 8. CDR3 nucleotides: TGTGCCAGCAGATCCGGGACAGGGACCCCCTACGAGCAGTACGTC. This sequence encodes CASRSGTGTPYEQYV.

Remarks on this clone: Other DNA sequences from this sample encode an identical CDR3 as well. The chain has TRBV5-1 and TRBJ1-4; D is unresolved. The ends were cut back, 0 bases at V and 0 bases at J, with 6 bases in the middle. This CDR3 is built from 15 residues. Germline V gene sequence: CDR1 SGHRS, CDR2 YFSETQ. The DNA for the CDR3 is TGCGCCAGCAGCTTGGGGGCAGCAACTAATGAAAAACTGTTTTTT. This gives the protein CASSLGAATNEKLFF.

This clone has only one observation. The chain is built from TRBV7-2 and TRBJ2-1; the D gene is possibly TRBD1 (6 bases). The CDR3 contains 15 residues. The germline V gene has CDR1 SGHTA and CDR2 FQGNSA. Trimming shortened V by 1 base and J by 3 bases, and 10 bases separated the two germline ends. For the CDR3, the DNA is TGTGCCAGCAGCTTAGACGGACAGTTCTACAATGAGCAGTTCTTC. It encodes CASSLDGQFYNEQFF.

This chain connects TRBV2 to TRBJ2-5, with unresolved D. This CDR3 contains 14 residues. V gave up 4 bases and J gave up 2 bases, with 11 bases separating them. Germline V gene data show CDR1 as SNHLY and CDR2 as FYNNEI. The CDR3 sequence is CASSGRLLQETQYF. CDR3 coding DNA: TGTGCCAGCAGTGGGCGGCTTCTGCAAGAGACCCAGTACTTC.

J is TRBJ1-5 and V is TRBV19; D not certain. Trimming cost V 5 bases and J 6 bases, with 11 bases left between them. Germline lookup yields CDR1 LNHDA and CDR2 SQIVND (reference sequence). The CDR3 loop spans 13 amino acids. The CDR3, as DNA: TGTGCCAGTAGTCCCACGGAGGGTCAGCCCCAGCATTTT. Translation gives CASSPTEGQPQHF.

V gene TRBV9 combines with J gene TRBJ2-5; D call uncertain. This CDR3 has 15 amino acids. Germline CDR1 SGDLS, CDR2 YYNGEE. Deletions cut 6 bases from V and 4 bases from J, with 19 bases between. The CDR3 nucleotides are TGTGCCAGCACCCCATTTGGCGGAGCCCCAGAGACCCAGTACTTC. Translated, it gives CASTPFGGAPETQYF.

The chain recombines TRBV5-6 with TRBJ2-5; 7 nucleotides agree with TRBD2. Per the germline V gene, CDR1 is SGHDT and CDR2 is YYEEEE. The junction had 1 base not matched to a gene; V was cut back by 1 base and J by 4 bases. The CDR3 contains 13 residues. The CDR3 reads CASSLPGGETQYF. CDR3 coding DNA: TGTGCCAGCAGCTTGCCGGGGGGAGAGACCCAGTACTTC.

As DNA, the CDR3 is TGTGCCAGCAGTGAAAGGGAGGGAGAGACCCAGTACTTC. Amino acid sequence: CASSEREGETQYF. V and J are TRBV2 and TRBJ2-5; the match to TRBD2 covers 7 bases. This CDR3 comprises 13 residues. The trim removed 2 bases at V and 4 bases at J, leaving 1 base unmatched. Germline CDR1 is SNHLY and CDR2 is FYNNEI.

This clone was detected once. V gene TRBV6-5 combines with J gene TRBJ2-7, with 7 nucleotides matching TRBD1. CDR1 and CDR2 (germline): MNHEY, SVGAGI. Losses at the gene ends were 6 bases for V and 2 bases for J; bases not matched to a gene: 7. The CDR3 length is 14 residues. CDR3 sequence: CASSTGAPPYEQYF. CDR3 DNA sequence: TGTGCCAGCAGCACAGGGGCCCCCCCCTACGAGCAGTACTTC.

The chain has TRBV10-3 and TRBJ1-2, with D tentatively TRBD1 (5 bases). Germline assignment: CDR1 ENHRY and CDR2 SYGVKD. With 6 bases removed from V and 6 bases from J, the gap between germline ends came to 8 bases. The CDR3 spans 11 residues. CDR3 sequence: CAIRQGDGYTF. The CDR3 DNA is TGTGCCATCAGGCAGGGCGATGGCTACACCTTC.

The CDR3 region has the DNA TGCGCCAGCAGCTACTCTACTAGCGGGGCTACAGATACGCAGTATTTT. Its protein product is CASSYSTSGATDTQYF. The rearrangement uses TRBV5-1 and TRBJ2-3; 10 bases line up with TRBD2. Germline V lookup: CDR1 SGHRS, CDR2 YFSETQ. J gave up 3 bases and V 3 bases, and 7 bases lay outside the gene matches. This CDR3 is 16 amino acids long. The whole variable domain, remainder taken from reference TRBV5-1 and TRBJ2-3, is KAGVTQTPRYLIKTRGQQVTLSCSPISGHRSVSWYQQTPGQGLQFLFEYFSETQRNKGNFPGRFSGRQFSNSRSEMNVSTLELGDSALYLCASSYSTSGATDTQYFGPGTRLTVL.

V gene TRBV6-5 combines with J gene TRBJ2-4; 7 nucleotides align to TRBD1. In germline, CDR1 is MNHEY, CDR2 SVGAGI. The CDR3 spans 14 residues. V was clipped by 7 bases and J by 2 bases; unmatched bases: 5. CDR3 bases: TGTGCCAGCATGACAGGGACGACCAAAAACATTCAGTACTTC. Encoded protein: CASMTGTTKNIQYF.

The V call is TRBV9, the J call TRBJ2-1; maybe TRBD2 (6 bases). This CDR3 is built from 14 residues. From germline, CDR1 is SGDLS and CDR2 YYNGEE. Trimming cost V 6 bases and J 2 bases, with 12 bases left between them. The CDR3 here is CASNRDWAYNEQFF. In nucleotides, the CDR3 is TGTGCCAGCAACCGGGACTGGGCCTACAATGAGCAGTTCTTC.

The chain links TRBV11-1 to TRBJ2-1; 8 nucleotides align to TRBD1. CDR3 length: 15 residues. V lost 3 bases, J lost 6 bases, and 7 bases stayed unmatched. The germline V gene encodes CDR1 SGHAT and CDR2 FQDESV (reference sequence). The CDR3 loop is CASSFRAGGSNEQFF. The CDR3 coding sequence is TGTGCCAGCAGCTTTAGGGCAGGGGGCTCCAATGAGCAGTTCTTC. Variable domain in full (rest from reference TRBV11-1 and TRBJ2-1): EAEVAQSPRYKITEKSQAVAFWCDPISGHATLYWYRQILGQGPELLVQFQDESVVDDSQLPKDRFSAERLKGVDSTLKIQPAELGDSAMYLCASSFRAGGSNEQFFGPGTRLTVL.

This rearrangement joins TRBV9 to TRBJ2-2, with D possibly TRBD2 on 5 matching bases. CDR3 length: 13 amino acids. From germline, CDR1 is SGDLS and CDR2 YYNGEE. The ends were cut back, 4 bases at V and 6 bases at J, with 10 bases in the middle. The CDR3 DNA follows: TGTGCCAGCAGCTACCGGCGGGCCGGGGAGCTGTTTTTT. Amino acids: CASSYRRAGELFF.

This chain uses TRBV7-2 with TRBJ2-7; possibly TRBD1 for D (6 bases). Germline CDR1 and CDR2: SGHTA and FQGNSA. The CDR3 runs to 15 residues. V was pared by 7 bases and J by 2 bases, with 18 bases between. CDR3 loop: CASTLRGFPTYEQYF. The CDR3 DNA is TGTGCCAGCACTCTGAGGGGGTTTCCTACCTACGAGCAGTACTTC.

DNA of the CDR3: TGTGCCAGCAGCTTTTATGGGGGCGCTGGGGACACCATATATTTT. Translated, it gives CASSFYGGAGDTIYF. The chain couples TRBV7-2 to TRBJ1-3; TRBD1 might be the D (6 bases). Germline CDR1 is SGHTA and CDR2 is FQGNSA. Trimming removed 3 bases from V and 8 bases from J, with 17 bases in between. The CDR3 is made up of 15 amino acids.

V and J are TRBV5-8 and TRBJ2-7, with D possibly being TRBD1 (6 bases). V dropped 3 bases and J dropped 4 bases, with 8 bases sitting between them. The CDR3 extends over 12 amino acids. Germline values: CDR1 SGHTS, CDR2 YDEGEE. The CDR3 region has the DNA TGTGCCAGCAGCTCCAGGGGTTACGAGCAGTACTTC. Its protein is CASSSRGYEQYF.

The CDR3 region has the DNA TGTGCCAGCAGCCCCCGACTACCCCAAGAGACCCAGTACTTC. It translates to CASSPRLPQETQYF. The V call is TRBV16, the J call TRBJ2-5; tentatively, D is TRBD2 (5 bases). The CDR3 covers 14 residues. V was pared by 4 bases and J by 1 base, with 10 bases between. Germline CDR1 and CDR2: KGHSY and FQNENV.

The chain is built from TRBV28 and TRBJ1-4; 9 positions agree with TRBD1. V lost 6 bases to trimming and J lost 5 bases; unmatched junction nucleotides: 7. The CDR3 covers 15 residues. CDR1 is MDHEN and CDR2 is SYDVKM in the germline V gene. CDR3: CASRTSGTGNEKLFF. Written as DNA, the CDR3 is TGTGCCAGCAGAACTTCCGGGACAGGGAATGAAAAACTGTTTTTT.

This CDR3 is CASSGLQGSYEQYV. DNA for the CDR3: TGCGCCAGCAGCGGTCTACAGGGTTCCTACGAGCAGTACGTC. J is TRBJ2-7 and V is TRBV5-1, with D possibly matching TRBD1 (6 bases). The V and J ends lost 4 bases and 1 base respectively, with 12 bases between them. This CDR3 is 14 amino acids long. CDR1 is SGHRS and CDR2 is YFSETQ in the germline V gene.

This sequence joins TRBV19 and TRBJ1-5; no clear D gene. The CDR3 extends over 20 amino acids. Germline V gene sequence: CDR1 LNHDA, CDR2 SQIVND (reference sequence). Trimming took off 5 bases at V and 2 bases at J, with 28 bases between the two ends. As DNA, the CDR3 is TGTGCCAGTAGTGCCCGCCGAGCGGGTGCCGGAGGGCCGGGCAATCAGCCCCAGCATTTT. Translation gives CASSARRAGAGGPGNQPQHF. The full variable domain, its missing parts supplied by reference TRBV19 and TRBJ1-5, is DGGITQSPKYLFRKEGQNVTLSCEQNLNHDAMYWYRQDPGQGLRLIYYSQIVNDFQKGDIAEGYSVSREKKESFPLTVTSAQKNPTAFYLCASSARRAGAGGPGNQPQHFGDGTRLSIL.

This chain links TRBV19 with TRBJ1-1; D may be TRBD1 (6 bases). From germline, CDR1 is LNHDA and CDR2 SQIVND (reference sequence). This CDR3 has 14 amino acids. V lost 7 bases and J 0 bases, leaving 12 bases between the germline ends. CDR3 protein: CASTETGVNTEAFF. The CDR3 coding sequence is TGTGCCAGTACCGAGACAGGTGTGAACACTGAAGCTTTCTTT.

This clone was recorded once. The chain carries TRBV5-5 and TRBJ2-7, with D perhaps TRBD2 (5 bases). Between the trimmed V and J ends, which lost 0 bases and 7 bases, there was a span of 14 bases. In germline, CDR1 is SGHKS, CDR2 YYEKEE (reference sequence). The CDR3 runs 14 residues. The CDR3 DNA sequence: TGTGCCAGCAGCTTGGCCGTCTTGGGCGGGGAGCAGTACTTC. Translation: CASSLAVLGGEQYF.

The chain recombines TRBV5-1 with TRBJ2-7, with TRBD1 matching over 11 bases. In germline, CDR1 is SGHRS, CDR2 YFSETQ. This CDR3 is 15 amino acids long. With V trimmed by 0 bases and J by 1 base, 0 bases remained unmatched. The CDR3 DNA follows: TGCGCCAGCAGCTTGGGGGACAGGGGGTCCTACGAGCAGTACTTC. Translation: CASSLGDRGSYEQYF.